Listed here are 28 T cell receptor beta chains from one sample, sequenced in a study of cytomegalovirus exposure and HLA in healthy donors (TCRdb year 2017). The library was obtained by the immunoSEQ multiplex PCR assay. The multiplex PCR relied on a mix of 60 forward primers for TCR Vbeta segments and 13 reverse primers for TCR Jbeta segments. TCRdb carries this immuneACCESS record with in-frame sequences only. Its versions omit some clonotypes, under half of them owing to an unresolved V gene in the studies checked, with the rest unexplained. The table for this sample shows more than 75,000 clones. The top ten clonotypes cover just over 15% of the sample. Material for sequencing was PBMCs. The receptors come from a man between 50 and 59 years old in good health and CMV-seropositive.

J is TRBJ1-2 and V is TRBV30; 9 positions match TRBD1. V dropped 1 base and J dropped 8; count of bases not matched to a gene: 5. The CDR3 consists of 13 residues. Germline assignment: CDR1 GTSNPN and CDR2 SVGIG (reference sequence). As DNA, the CDR3 is TGTGCCTGGAGTGCCCACAGGGGGCAGGGCTACACCTTC. Amino acid sequence: CAWSAHRGQGYTF.

The chain links TRBV28 to TRBJ1-3; TRBD1 is a possible D gene (5 bases). From germline, CDR1 is MDHEN and CDR2 SYDVKM. The CDR3 runs 14 residues. Trimming took off 4 bases at V and 4 bases at J, with 11 bases between the two ends. CDR3 loop: CASSSGVGGNTIYF. CDR3 nucleotides: TGTGCCAGCAGTTCGGGGGTAGGGGGAAACACCATATATTTT.

The chain combines TRBV20-1 with TRBJ1-4; unclear D gene. Germline CDR1 reads DFQATT; CDR2 reads SNEGSKA (reference sequence). Trimming removed 0 bases from V and 8 bases from J, with 4 bases in between. This CDR3 has 11 residues. The CDR3: CSARDREKLFF. The CDR3, as DNA: TGCAGTGCTAGAGATAGAGAAAAACTGTTTTTT.

The rearrangement joins TRBV6-5 to TRBJ2-6; the D is unclear. The germline V gene encodes CDR1 MNHEY and CDR2 SVGAGI. Trimming removed 0 bases at V and 4 bases at J, with 7 bases between. This CDR3 spans 15 amino acids. For the CDR3, the DNA is TGTGCCAGCAGTTACTCGAGTTCGGGGGCCAACGTCCTGACTTTC. Amino acids: CASSYSSSGANVLTF.

V usage is TRBV29-1 and J usage is TRBJ2-7; possible D gene TRBD1, 5 bases. The CDR3 covers 15 residues. V gave up 0 bases and J gave up 0 bases, with 12 bases separating them. Per germline, CDR1 SQVTM and CDR2 ANQGSEA. CDR3 sequence: CSVEDRQNSSYEQYF. In DNA form, the CDR3 reads TGCAGCGTTGAAGATAGACAGAATAGCTCCTACGAGCAGTACTTC.

The chain couples TRBV6-6 to TRBJ2-7, with TRBD2 matching over 11 bases. The J segment lost 2 bases and the V segment lost 3 bases, leaving 3 bases of the junction unmatched. This CDR3 is 15 amino acids long. Germline loops: CDR1 MNHNY, CDR2 SVGAGI (reference sequence). In DNA form, the CDR3 reads TGTGCCAGCAGTTATCGACTAGCGGGAACCTACGAGCAGTACTTC. Protein sequence: CASSYRLAGTYEQYF.

The chain employs TRBV9 and TRBJ2-5, with D maybe TRBD1 (6 bases). Trimming shortened V by 1 base and J by 2 bases, and 15 bases separated the two germline ends. The CDR3 extends over 16 amino acids. Germline V gene data show CDR1 as SGDLS and CDR2 as YYNGEE. CDR3: CASSVTGHRRQETQYF. CDR3 in DNA: TGTGCCAGCAGCGTAACAGGGCACAGACGTCAAGAGACCCAGTACTTC.

This rearrangement joins TRBV30 to TRBJ2-1, with D perhaps matching TRBD2 (6 bases). Germline V lookup: CDR1 GTSNPN, CDR2 SVGIG (reference sequence). The CDR3 loop spans 14 amino acids. The V and J ends lost 4 bases and 9 bases respectively, with 19 bases between them. The CDR3 is CAWIRTGLPTEQFF. The DNA for the CDR3 is TGTGCCTGGATAAGAACGGGACTCCCTACTGAGCAGTTCTTC.

The CDR3 sequence: CAGRGEVRAEAFF. The CDR3, as DNA: TGTGCCGGCAGGGGGGAGGTTAGAGCTGAAGCTTTCTTT. V and J are TRBV10-3 and TRBJ1-1, with 7 positions matching TRBD1. With V trimmed by 11 bases and J by 6 bases, 12 bases remained unmatched. In germline, CDR1 is ENHRY, CDR2 SYGVKD. The CDR3 consists of 13 residues.

The chain has TRBV19 and TRBJ2-7, with D perhaps matching TRBD2 (5 bases). This CDR3 comprises 13 residues. V was cut by 5 bases and J by 0 bases, with 8 bases left in between. Germline CDR1 and CDR2: LNHDA and SQIVND (reference sequence). The CDR3 loop is CASSLGLSYEQYV. CDR3 DNA sequence: TGTGCCAGTAGTTTAGGACTCTCCTACGAGCAGTACGTC.

CDR3 protein: CASTLGREAFF. DNA of the CDR3: TGTGCCAGCACTCTCGGACGGGAGGCTTTCTTT. This chain connects TRBV6-5 to TRBJ1-1, with D unresolved. The CDR3 runs to 11 residues. The V gene lost 7 bases and the J gene lost 11 bases, with 14 bases spanning the gap. Germline CDR1 reads MNHEY; CDR2 reads SVGAGI.

This chain connects TRBV19 to TRBJ2-2, with D possibly TRBD1 on 6 matching bases. The germline gives CDR1 LNHDA, CDR2 SQIVND (reference sequence). This CDR3 region has 17 residues. Trimming took off 4 bases at V and 1 base at J, with 16 bases between the two ends. The CDR3 reads CASSRDTSMVNTGELFF. As DNA, the CDR3 is TGTGCCAGTAGTAGGGACACCTCTATGGTGAACACCGGGGAGCTGTTTTTT.

The rearrangement joins TRBV28 to TRBJ2-2; 9 bases match TRBD1. Per the germline V gene, CDR1 is MDHEN and CDR2 is SYDVKM. The CDR3 is made up of 19 amino acids. V gave up 6 bases and J gave up 3 bases; unmatched junction bases: 17. In DNA, the CDR3 is TGTGCCAGCAGCAGCGGGGACAGGGTTAAGGGAGAAGACACCGGGGAGCTGTTTTTT. Translated: CASSSGDRVKGEDTGELFF.

The V call is TRBV29-1, the J call TRBJ1-2; D is unresolved. This CDR3 has 11 residues. Germline assignment: CDR1 SQVTM and CDR2 ANQGSEA. V lost 4 bases to trimming and J lost 8 bases, with 11 bases between them. CDR3 protein: CSVAVYEGYTF. In DNA form, the CDR3 reads TGCAGCGTTGCGGTGTATGAAGGCTACACCTTC.

The V and J genes are TRBV27 and TRBJ2-7; tentative D call: TRBD1 (6 bases). The germline V and J ends were trimmed by 4 bases and 4 bases, with 14 bases remaining between them. The germline CDR1 and CDR2 sequences are MNHEY and SMNVEV (reference sequence). The CDR3 has 14 residues. The CDR3 protein is CASSSAQGPYEQYV. DNA of the CDR3: TGTGCCAGCAGTTCCGCACAGGGACCATACGAGCAGTACGTC.

The chain recombines TRBV7-9 with TRBJ1-1, with 7 bases matching TRBD1. Germline CDR1 is SEHNR and CDR2 is FQNEAQ (reference sequence). The CDR3 extends over 14 amino acids. With 5 bases clipped from V and 6 bases from J, the junction kept 9 bases outside the gene matches. CDR3: CASSLTGQDPEAFF. The DNA for the CDR3 is TGTGCCAGCAGCCTCACTGGACAGGACCCTGAAGCTTTCTTT.

This chain links TRBV4-2 with TRBJ2-1, with TRBD2 matching 9 bases. The CDR3 runs 23 residues. The trim removed 1 base at V and 0 bases at J, leaving 22 bases unmatched. The germline V gene encodes CDR1 LGHNA and CDR2 YNFKEQ. CDR3 bases: TGTGCCAGCAGCCAAGCGACGGGACTTATGGGGGAAAATAGCGGGAGCTCCTACAATGAGCAGTTCTTC. Encoded protein: CASSQATGLMGENSGSSYNEQFF.

The CDR3 reads CAIGGPSGTYEQYF. CDR3 nucleotide sequence: TGTGCCATCGGAGGGCCTAGCGGGACCTACGAGCAGTACTTC. V gene TRBV10-3 combines with J gene TRBJ2-7; 9 bases are a match to TRBD2. V lost 8 bases, J lost 2 bases, and 7 bases stayed unmatched. This CDR3 region has 14 residues. Looked up from germline, CDR1 is ENHRY and CDR2 is SYGVKD.

This sequence joins TRBV21-1 and TRBJ2-7; the DNA was not compared with TRBD2, the D call given in the table. TRBV21-1 is a pseudogene segment. This CDR3 has 16 amino acids. The CDR3 coding sequence is TGTGCCAATACCGGGTGCCCCCGGGGGTCTAGCGACGAGCAGTACTTC. Translating gives CANTGCPRGSSDEQYF.

The gene calls are TRBV11-3 and TRBJ1-1; no reliable D call. This CDR3 region has 14 residues. Germline V gene sequence: CDR1 SGHNT, CDR2 YENEEA. Trimming took 0 bases from V and 3 from J, leaving 8 bases between them. DNA for the CDR3: TGTGCCAGCAGCTTAGACCCGACTTACACTGAAGCTTTCTTT. The encoded protein is CASSLDPTYTEAFF.

This chain joins TRBV30 and TRBJ1-5; 7 nucleotides match TRBD1. Trimming at V came to 4 bases and at J to 3 bases, leaving 6 bases not matched to a gene. Germline V gene data show CDR1 as GTSNPN and CDR2 as SVGIG (reference sequence). The CDR3 has 14 amino acids. CDR3 DNA: TGTGCCTGGAACCCGGGACAGCTCAATCAGCCCCAGCATTTT. It encodes CAWNPGQLNQPQHF.

The gene calls are TRBV6-6 and TRBJ1-3; the match to TRBD1 covers 8 bases. This CDR3 has 15 residues. CDR1 is MNHNY and CDR2 is SVGAGI in the germline V gene (reference sequence). Losses at the gene ends were 7 bases for V and 0 bases for J; bases not matched to a gene: 5. The CDR3 DNA reads TGTGCCAGCAAAGCTACAGGGGGCTCTGGAAACACCATATATTTT. Protein sequence: CASKATGGSGNTIYF.

The chain carries TRBV7-2 and TRBJ1-2; D might be TRBD1 (5 bases). V was clipped by 1 base and J by 8 bases, with 8 bases between them. The CDR3 spans 12 residues. Looked up from germline, CDR1 is SGHTA and CDR2 is FQGNSA. The CDR3 reads CASSLEWGGYTF. CDR3 DNA sequence: TGTGCCAGCAGCTTAGAGTGGGGCGGCTACACCTTC.

This chain connects TRBV2 to TRBJ2-2; 9 bases fit TRBD1. J gave up 5 bases and V 10 bases, and 8 bases lay outside the gene matches. CDR1 is SNHLY, CDR2 FYNNEI, per germline. This CDR3 is 14 amino acids long. DNA of the CDR3: TGTGCCAAGTCCGGGACAGGGCGAACCGGGGAGCTGTTTTTT. This codes for CAKSGTGRTGELFF.

This chain connects TRBV11-3 to TRBJ2-3; 13 positions match TRBD2. Trimming at V came to 6 bases and at J to 0 bases, leaving 9 bases not matched to a gene. The CDR3 is 18 amino acids. Germline lookup yields CDR1 SGHNT and CDR2 YENEEA. The CDR3 nucleotides are TGTGCCAGCAGGCTAGGACTAGCGGGAGCCTCTAGCACAGATACGCAGTATTTT. This translates into CASRLGLAGASSTDTQYF. The whole variable domain, remainder taken from reference TRBV11-3 and TRBJ2-3, is EAGVVQSPRYKIIEKKQPVAFWCNPISGHNTLYWYLQNLGQGPELLIRYENEEAVDDSQLPKDRFSAERLKGVDSTLKIQPAELGDSAVYLCASRLGLAGASSTDTQYFGPGTRLTVL.

The gene calls are TRBV28 and TRBJ2-5, with a tentative D call TRBD2 (5 bases). V lost 3 bases, J lost 0 bases, and 8 bases lay in between. The CDR3 consists of 14 residues. CDR1 and CDR2 (germline): MDHEN, SYDVKM. CDR3 DNA sequence: TGTGCCAGCAGTTTCGAGGAGGACCAAGAGACCCAGTACTTC. Residues: CASSFEEDQETQYF. Full variable domain (rest looked up from reference TRBV28 and TRBJ2-5): DVKVTQSSRYLVKRTGEKVFLECVQDMDHENMFWYRQDPGLGLRLIYFSYDVKMKEKGDIPEGYSVSREKKERFSLILESASTNQTSMYLCASSFEEDQETQYFGPGTRLLVL.

The chain uses TRBV30 and TRBJ2-1; possible D gene TRBD1, 6 bases. The CDR3 spans 15 residues. Deletions cut 0 bases from V and 8 bases from J, with 17 bases between. Germline V lookup: CDR1 GTSNPN, CDR2 SVGIG (reference sequence). The CDR3 region is CAWSVGTIGSDEQFF. CDR3 nucleotide sequence: TGTGCCTGGAGTGTGGGGACAATCGGTTCGGATGAGCAGTTCTTC.

This chain joins TRBV7-3 and TRBJ2-1; D is uncertain. The V end was cut by 5 bases, the J end by 6 bases, with 8 bases between. Germline V gene sequence: CDR1 SGHTA, CDR2 FQGTGA. The CDR3 consists of 12 residues. The CDR3 loop is CASSRDSNEQFF. In DNA, the CDR3 is TGTGCCAGCAGCCGCGACTCCAATGAGCAGTTCTTC.